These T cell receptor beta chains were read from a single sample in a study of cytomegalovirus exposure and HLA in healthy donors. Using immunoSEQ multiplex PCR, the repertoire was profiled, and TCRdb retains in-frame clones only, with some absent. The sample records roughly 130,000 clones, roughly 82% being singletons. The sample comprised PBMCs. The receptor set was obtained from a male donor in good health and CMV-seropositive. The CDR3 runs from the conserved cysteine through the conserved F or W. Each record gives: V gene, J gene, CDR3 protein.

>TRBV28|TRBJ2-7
CASSSLTGGSYEQYF
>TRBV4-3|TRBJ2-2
CASSQGQLTGELFF
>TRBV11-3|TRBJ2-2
CASSSLLTGELFF
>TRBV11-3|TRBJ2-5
CASSLNSGETQYF
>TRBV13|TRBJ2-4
CASSDRGTAKNIQYF
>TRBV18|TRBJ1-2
CASSPRTGDARVDGYTF
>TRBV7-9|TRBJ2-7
CASSLTGGNEQYF
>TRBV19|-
CASRKTGGILEQYF
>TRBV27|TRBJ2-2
CASSLSFRLAGGPGELFF
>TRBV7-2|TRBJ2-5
CASSLRVASQETQYF
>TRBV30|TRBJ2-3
CAWSVSGYGATDTQYF
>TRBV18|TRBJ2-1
CASSSPGLAGEEQFF
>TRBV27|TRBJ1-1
CASSLGGRAEAFF
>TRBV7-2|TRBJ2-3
CASTRTGVRDTQYF
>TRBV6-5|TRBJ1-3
CASSYWDRGTNTIYF
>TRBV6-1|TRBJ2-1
CASSEGSANEQFF
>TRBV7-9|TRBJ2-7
CASSHLGEGLALTYEQYF
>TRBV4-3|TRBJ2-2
CASSLGNTGELFF